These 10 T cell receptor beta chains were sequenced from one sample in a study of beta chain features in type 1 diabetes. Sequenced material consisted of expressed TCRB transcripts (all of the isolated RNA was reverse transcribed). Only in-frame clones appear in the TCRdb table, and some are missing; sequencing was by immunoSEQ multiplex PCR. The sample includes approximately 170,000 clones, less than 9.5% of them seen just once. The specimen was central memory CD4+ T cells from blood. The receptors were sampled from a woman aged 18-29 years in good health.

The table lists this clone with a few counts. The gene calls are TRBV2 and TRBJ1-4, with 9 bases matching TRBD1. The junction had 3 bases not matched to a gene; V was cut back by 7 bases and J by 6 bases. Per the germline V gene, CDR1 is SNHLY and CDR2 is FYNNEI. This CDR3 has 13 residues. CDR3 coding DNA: TGTGCCAGCAACCGGGACAGGGATGAAAAACTGTTTTTT. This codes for CASNRDRDEKLFF.

CDR3 residues: CASAGSYTGELFF. The CDR3 DNA reads TGTGCCAGCGCCGGGTCATACACCGGGGAGCTGTTTTTT. The chain is built from TRBV2 and TRBJ2-2; D remains ambiguous. V gave up 8 bases and J gave up 3 bases, with 10 bases separating them. Germline V gene data show CDR1 as SNHLY and CDR2 as FYNNEI. The CDR3 has 13 amino acids.

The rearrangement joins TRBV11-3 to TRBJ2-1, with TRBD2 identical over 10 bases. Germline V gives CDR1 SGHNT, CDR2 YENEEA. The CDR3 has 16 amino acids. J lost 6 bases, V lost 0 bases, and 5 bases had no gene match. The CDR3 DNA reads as TGTGCCAGCAGCTTAGATCGGGTAGCGGGAGGCAATGAGCAGTTCTTC. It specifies CASSLDRVAGGNEQFF.

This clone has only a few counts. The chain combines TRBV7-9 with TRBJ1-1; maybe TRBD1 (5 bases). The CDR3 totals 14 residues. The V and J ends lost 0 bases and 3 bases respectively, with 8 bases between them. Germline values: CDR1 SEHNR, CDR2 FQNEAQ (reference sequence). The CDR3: CASSLAGADTEAFF. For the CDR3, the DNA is TGTGCCAGCAGCTTAGCAGGGGCGGACACTGAAGCTTTCTTT. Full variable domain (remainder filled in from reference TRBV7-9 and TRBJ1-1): DTGVSQNPRHKITKRGQNVTFRCDPISEHNRLYWYRQTLGQGPEFLTYFQNEAQLEKSRLLSDRFSAERPKGSFSTLEIQRTEQGDSAMYLCASSLAGADTEAFFGQGTRLTVV.

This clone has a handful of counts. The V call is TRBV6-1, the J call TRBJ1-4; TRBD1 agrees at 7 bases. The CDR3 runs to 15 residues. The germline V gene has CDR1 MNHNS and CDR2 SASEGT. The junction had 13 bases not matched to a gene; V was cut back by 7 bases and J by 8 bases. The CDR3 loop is CASKGAPTVGEKLFF. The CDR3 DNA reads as TGTGCCAGCAAGGGGGCCCCTACGGTCGGCGAAAAACTGTTTTTT.

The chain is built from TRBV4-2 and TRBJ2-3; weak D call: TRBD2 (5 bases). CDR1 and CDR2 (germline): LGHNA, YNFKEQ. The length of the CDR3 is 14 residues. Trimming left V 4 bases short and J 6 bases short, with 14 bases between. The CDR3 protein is CASSLLELMDTQYF. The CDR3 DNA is TGTGCCAGCAGCCTACTAGAATTGATGGATACGCAGTATTTT.

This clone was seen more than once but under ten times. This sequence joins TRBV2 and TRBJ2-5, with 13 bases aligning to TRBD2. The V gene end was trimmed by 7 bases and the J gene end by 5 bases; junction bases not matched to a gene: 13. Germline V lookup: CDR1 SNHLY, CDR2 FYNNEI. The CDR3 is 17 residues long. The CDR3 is CASTRVGLAGASETQYF. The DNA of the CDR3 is TGTGCCAGCACTCGAGTCGGACTAGCGGGGGCCAGCGAGACCCAGTACTTC.

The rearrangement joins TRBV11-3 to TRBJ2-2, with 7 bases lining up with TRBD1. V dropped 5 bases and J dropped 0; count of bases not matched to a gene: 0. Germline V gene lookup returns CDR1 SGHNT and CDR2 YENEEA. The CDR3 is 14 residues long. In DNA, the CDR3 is TGTGCCAGCAGCCAGGGGGCGAACACCGGGGAGCTGTTTTTT. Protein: CASSQGANTGELFF.

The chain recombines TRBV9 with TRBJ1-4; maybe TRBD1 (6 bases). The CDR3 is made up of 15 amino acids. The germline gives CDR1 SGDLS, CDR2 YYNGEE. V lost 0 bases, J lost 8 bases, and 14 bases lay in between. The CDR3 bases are TGTGCCAGCAGCGTAGGGACAACAAGGGGGGAAAAACTGTTTTTT. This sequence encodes CASSVGTTRGEKLFF.

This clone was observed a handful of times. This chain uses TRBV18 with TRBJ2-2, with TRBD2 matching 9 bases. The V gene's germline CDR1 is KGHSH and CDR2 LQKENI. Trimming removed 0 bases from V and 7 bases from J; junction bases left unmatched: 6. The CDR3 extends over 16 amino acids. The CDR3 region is CASSPPLSGRNGELFF. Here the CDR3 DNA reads TGTGCCAGCTCACCACCACTGAGCGGGAGGAACGGGGAGCTGTTTTTT. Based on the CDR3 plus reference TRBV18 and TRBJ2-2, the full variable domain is NAGVMQNPRHLVRRRGQEARLRCSPMKGHSHVYWYRQLPEEGLKFMVYLQKENIIDESGMPKERFSAEFPKEGPSILRIQQVVRGDSAAYFCASSPPLSGRNGELFFGEGSRLTVL.